Below are 22 T cell receptor beta chains sequenced from a single sample in a study of human T cells and chemical hapten exposure. The time point here: patch test 1, 2 weeks after DPC sensitization. Treatment described: therapeutic diphenylcyclopropenone sensitization with weekly scalp DPC. TCRdb re-analysed the RACE reads in MiXCR, keeping a single row per CDR3 protein. The sample lists 300,000 to 350,000 distinct CDR3 sequences; about 7% were seen once. The specimen comprised whole blood, sampled in connection with sensitization to the hapten diphenylcyclopropenone (DPC). The receptors derive from a woman aged 18 to 35 with alopecia areata. Some clones in this sample may be carry-over from other donors' samples.

This clonotype turned up a few times. The chain carries TRBV20-1 and TRBJ2-2, with D unclear. The germline V gene encodes CDR1 DFQATT and CDR2 SNEGSKA (reference sequence). The CDR3 sequence is 14 residues long. Deletions cut 0 bases from V and 8 bases from J, with 13 bases between. The CDR3 nucleotides read TGCAGTGCTAGAGATAGCCACGGCGGAGGGGAGCTGTTTTTT. Translating it yields CSARDSHGGGELFF.

The genes are TRBV19 and TRBJ2-7; 7 bases match TRBD1. Germline V gene lookup returns CDR1 LNHDA and CDR2 SQIVND (reference sequence). CDR3 length: 12 residues. V shed 6 bases and J 7 bases; nucleotides not matched to a gene: 6. CDR3 in amino acids: CASSGTAFEQYF. The CDR3 region has the DNA TGTGCCAGTAGCGGGACAGCTTTTGAGCAGTACTTC.

This chain connects TRBV4-1 to TRBJ1-1; TRBD1 is a possible D gene (6 bases). CDR1 is MGHRA, CDR2 YSYEKL, per germline. This CDR3 has 16 amino acids. V lost 0 bases and J 3 bases, leaving 14 bases between the germline ends. The CDR3 nucleotides are TGCGCCAGCAGCCAAGATCTCAGGGGCGGATACACTGAAGCTTTCTTT. Protein sequence: CASSQDLRGGYTEAFF.

This clonotype has at least ten counts. V usage is TRBV29-1 and J usage is TRBJ2-2; D is undetermined. Trimming took 3 bases from V and 3 from J, leaving 8 bases between them. The CDR3 is made up of 13 amino acids. Germline V gives CDR1 SQVTM, CDR2 ANQGSEA. The CDR3 protein is CSVDAQHTGELFF. In DNA, the CDR3 is TGCAGCGTTGACGCACAGCACACCGGGGAGCTGTTTTTT.

J is TRBJ1-5 and V is TRBV20-1; D unclear. The V gene lost 1 base and the J gene lost 3 bases, with 10 bases spanning the gap. Germline CDR1 DFQATT, CDR2 SNEGSKA (reference sequence). The CDR3 length is 14 residues. The CDR3 sequence: CSARVGSFNQPQHF. CDR3 bases: TGCAGTGCTAGAGTAGGGAGCTTCAATCAGCCCCAGCATTTT.

This clonotype was observed many times. One junction end does not reproduce the germline sequence, and a read error may be involved. The genes are TRBV7-2 and TRBJ1-1; D is possibly TRBD1 (5 bases). CDR1 and CDR2 from the germline V gene are SGHTA and FQGNSA. This CDR3 region has 14 residues. The CDR3 nucleotides are TGTGCCAGCAGCCCTGGTCCAGGGAACCCTGAAGCTTTCTTT. Translating it yields CASSPGPGNPEAFF.

This clonotype occurred a few times. The V gene is TRBV20-1, the J gene TRBJ1-1, with no clear D. V was trimmed by 7 bases and J by 0 bases, leaving 12 bases between them. The CDR3 is made up of 13 amino acids. CDR1 is DFQATT, CDR2 SNEGSKA, per germline (reference sequence). The DNA for the CDR3 is TGCAGTGTTCCCTTCTCATTGAACACTGAAGCTTTCTTT. This codes for CSVPFSLNTEAFF.

At least ten counts were recorded for this clonotype. This chain uses TRBV5-6 with TRBJ2-1, with 9 bases aligning to TRBD2. The J segment lost 0 bases and the V segment lost 1 base, leaving 8 bases of the junction unmatched. The CDR3 covers 18 residues. The V gene's germline CDR1 is SGHDT and CDR2 YYEEEE. CDR3 sequence: CASSLLTSGPSSYNEQFF. The CDR3 DNA sequence: TGTGCCAGCAGCTTGCTTACTAGCGGGCCGAGCTCCTACAATGAGCAGTTCTTC.

This chain joins TRBV6-5 and TRBJ1-1; 8 nucleotides agree with TRBD1. V was clipped by 2 bases and J by 1 base; unmatched bases: 9. The germline CDR1 and CDR2 sequences are MNHEY and SVGAGI. This CDR3 has 17 residues. The CDR3 nucleotides are TGTGCCAGCAGTTACGCGCGACAGGGGAGCACGAACACTGAAGCTTTCTTT. This gives the protein CASSYARQGSTNTEAFF.

The chain couples TRBV12-3 or TRBV12-4 to TRBJ1-3; D remains ambiguous. With 1 base removed from V and 0 bases from J, the gap between germline ends came to 13 bases. The CDR3 is 17 residues long. DNA for the CDR3: TGTGCCAGCAGTTTAGGAGGCAGCGGAGGCTCTGGAAACACCATATATTTT. Protein product: CASSLGGSGGSGNTIYF.

This clonotype was detected many times. This chain uses TRBV7-6 with TRBJ2-7; 10 bases are shared with TRBD1. From germline, CDR1 is SGHVS and CDR2 FNYEAQ. CDR3 size: 13 residues. V was pared by 5 bases and J by 9 bases, with 7 bases of the junction left unmatched. CDR3: CASSPGQGVGQYF. The CDR3 DNA sequence: TGTGCCAGCAGCCCCGGACAGGGGGTAGGGCAGTACTTC.

The rearrangement uses TRBV7-2 and TRBJ1-2, with D possibly TRBD1 on 6 matching bases. V lost 3 bases and J 1 base, leaving 9 bases between the germline ends. Germline V gene lookup returns CDR1 SGHTA and CDR2 FQGNSA. The CDR3 totals 14 residues. The CDR3 DNA reads TGTGCCAGCAGCTTTCAGGGGATTAACTATGGCTACACCTTC. This sequence encodes CASSFQGINYGYTF.

The table lists this clonotype with many counts. The rearrangement uses TRBV11-2 and TRBJ2-6; TRBD1 matches at 9 bases. Germline loops: CDR1 SGHAT, CDR2 FQNNGV. The CDR3 contains 16 residues. V was clipped by 1 base and J by 2 bases; unmatched bases: 0. The CDR3 bases are TGTGCCAGCAGCTTAGGGACAGGGGCTGGGGCCAACGTCCTGACTTTC. Translated, it gives CASSLGTGAGANVLTF.

J is TRBJ2-2 and V is TRBV9, with 10 bases identical to TRBD1. Trimming at V came to 2 bases and at J to 4 bases, leaving 5 bases not matched to a gene. CDR1 is SGDLS, CDR2 YYNGEE, per germline. This CDR3 region has 16 residues. CDR3 DNA sequence: TGTGCCAGCAGCGTTGGGACAGGGGAGACCACCGGGGAGCTGTTTTTT. Translated: CASSVGTGETTGELFF.

This clonotype appeared many times. The V and J genes are TRBV7-3 and TRBJ2-1, with 7 positions matching TRBD2. The V and J ends lost 1 base and 7 bases, in that order; junction bases with no gene match: 7. Germline loops: CDR1 SGHTA, CDR2 FQGTGA. The CDR3 is 15 residues long. The CDR3 spells CASSLILGLWNEQFF. Here the CDR3 DNA reads TGTGCCAGCAGCTTAATCCTGGGACTATGGAATGAGCAGTTCTTC.

This clonotype was seen a few times. This rearrangement joins TRBV28 to TRBJ1-1; unclear D gene. Trimming removed 1 base at V and 0 bases at J, with 12 bases between. Germline assignment: CDR1 MDHEN and CDR2 SYDVKM. This CDR3 is 16 amino acids long. Here the CDR3 reads CASSLYSFGMNTEAFF. The CDR3 DNA sequence: TGTGCCAGCAGTTTATACAGCTTCGGGATGAACACTGAAGCTTTCTTT.

This clonotype was counted ten times or more. This sequence joins TRBV28 and TRBJ2-1, with no clear D. V lost 4 bases to trimming and J lost 10 bases, with 8 bases between them. Germline V gives CDR1 MDHEN, CDR2 SYDVKM. CDR3 size: 11 residues. The CDR3 spells CASSSSREQFF. CDR3 in DNA: TGTGCCAGCAGTTCATCGAGGGAGCAGTTCTTC.

The chain uses TRBV2 and TRBJ1-1, with D possibly matching TRBD1 (6 bases). This CDR3 spans 11 amino acids. The V gene lost 8 bases and the J gene lost 11 bases, with 15 bases spanning the gap. CDR1 is SNHLY and CDR2 is FYNNEI in the germline V gene. This CDR3 reads CASAVGQSAFF. Written as DNA, the CDR3 is TGTGCCAGCGCCGTAGGACAGTCGGCTTTCTTT.

This chain links TRBV6-5 with TRBJ1-5; D remains ambiguous. This CDR3 has 16 amino acids. Trimming shortened V by 0 bases and J by 0 bases, and 9 bases separated the two germline ends. In germline, CDR1 is MNHEY, CDR2 SVGAGI. DNA for the CDR3: TGTGCCAGCAGTTACTCGACGGATTATAGCAATCAGCCCCAGCATTTT. This encodes CASSYSTDYSNQPQHF.

There are a few counts of this clonotype. The chain recombines TRBV5-6 with TRBJ2-3; D call uncertain. CDR3 length: 16 residues. V lost 0 bases to trimming and J lost 1 base, with 12 bases between them. Germline values: CDR1 SGHDT, CDR2 YYEEEE. The chain's CDR3 is CASSLGLRPGTDTQYF. CDR3 in DNA: TGTGCCAGCAGCTTGGGACTGCGGCCGGGCACAGATACGCAGTATTTT.

This clonotype was detected only a few times. The V call is TRBV15, the J call TRBJ1-3; 8 nucleotides agree with TRBD1. The V gene end was trimmed by 5 bases and the J gene end by 4 bases; junction bases not matched to a gene: 7. Germline V gives CDR1 LNHNV, CDR2 YYDKDF (reference sequence). This CDR3 region has 15 residues. CDR3 amino acids: CATSGGTGLGNTIYF. In DNA form, the CDR3 reads TGTGCCACCAGCGGCGGGACAGGCCTCGGAAACACCATATATTTT.

This clonotype has just a few counts. The chain employs TRBV6-6 and TRBJ1-3; D is ambiguous. The CDR3 runs to 15 residues. The germline gives CDR1 MNHNY, CDR2 SVGAGI (reference sequence). V was clipped by 0 bases and J by 4 bases, with 10 bases between them. This CDR3 is CASSYSTSTGNTIYF. CDR3 sequence (DNA): TGTGCCAGCAGTTACTCGACTAGCACCGGAAACACCATATATTTT.